This TCR beta chain was documented in a study of cytomegalovirus exposure and HLA in healthy donors. With 60 Vbeta and 13 Jbeta primers, the PCR was carried out. Clones were read by immunoSEQ multiplex PCR, and TCRdb kept only the in-frame ones, dropping some. Among under 150,000 clones listed, 76% were seen once. The CDR3 has 16 residues. V shed 3 bases and J 5 bases; nucleotides not matched to a gene: 9. Germline V gene lookup returns CDR1 KGHSH and CDR2 LQKENI. Overall study results and limits: A few CMV-associated chains were confirmed in vitro to be specific for CMV antigens. V- and J-gene trimming in TCR beta was tied to a missense DCLRE1C variant by an analysis performed later. In a later analysis, specific HLA alleles were associated with under 20,000 TCR beta sequences at a 0.05 false discovery rate.

Comments on this clone: Its antigen is unknown.

This TCR derives from a man aged 18-30 years in good health and CMV-seronegative. V gene TRBV18 combines with J gene TRBJ2-1, with TRBD1 identical over 8 bases. Sequencing was performed on PBMCs. CDR3: CASSPDRTGLDNEQFF. The CDR3 coding sequence is TGTGCCAGCTCACCGGACCGGACAGGGCTCGACAATGAGCAGTTCTTC.